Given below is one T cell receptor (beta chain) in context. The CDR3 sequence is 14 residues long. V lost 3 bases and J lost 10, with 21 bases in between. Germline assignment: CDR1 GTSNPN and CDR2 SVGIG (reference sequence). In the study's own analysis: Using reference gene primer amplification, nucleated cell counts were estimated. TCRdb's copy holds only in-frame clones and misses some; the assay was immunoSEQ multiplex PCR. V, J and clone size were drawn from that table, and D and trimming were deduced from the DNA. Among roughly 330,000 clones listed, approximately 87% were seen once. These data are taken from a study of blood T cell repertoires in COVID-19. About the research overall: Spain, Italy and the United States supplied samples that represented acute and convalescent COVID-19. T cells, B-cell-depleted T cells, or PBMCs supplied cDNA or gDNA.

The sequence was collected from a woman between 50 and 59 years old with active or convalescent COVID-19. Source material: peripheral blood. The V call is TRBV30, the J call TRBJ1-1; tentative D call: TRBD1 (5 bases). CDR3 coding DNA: TGTGCCTGGAGCGCGGCCGACCTCAGGGAGGGAGCTTTCTTT. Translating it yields CAWSAADLREGAFF.